This T cell receptor beta chain was found in a study of T cell responses to AZD1222 COVID-19 vaccine. On this clone itself: Germline and junction disagree at one end, which may indicate a read error.

CDR3 length: 14 residues. From germline, CDR1 is MNHEY and CDR2 SVGEGT. Measured with immunoSEQ multiplex PCR; TCRdb has only the in-frame clones, and not every one. Among over 100,000 clones, over 75% were seen once, and the ten largest hold 6.9%. The V and J genes are TRBV6-2 or TRBV6-3 and TRBJ2-7; 8 nucleotides match TRBD2. The receptor's source is an adult in good health. This material consisted of peripheral blood, taken on day 0 of AZD1222 vaccination. CDR3 loop: CASSRGGTSHEQYF. The CDR3 nucleotides are TGTGCCAGCAGCCGCGGGGGGACCTCCCACGAGCAGTACTTC.